The 32 T cell receptor beta chains listed next were all sequenced from one sample in a study of CD8 T cells in Susac syndrome. Random hexamers were used to reverse transcribe an amount of 0.5 to 1 ug RNA. A single record per CDR3 protein comes from TCRdb applying MiXCR to the immunoSEQ multiplex PCR reads. Of 210,000 or so distinct CDR3 sequences listed, about 95% were seen once; the top ten hold 0.15% to 0.2%. The sequencing input was CD4+ T cells from PBMCs. These TCRs come from a human donor with Susac syndrome.

This chain uses TRBV7-6 with TRBJ2-3; 9 nucleotides agree with TRBD1. The CDR3 consists of 17 residues. The trim removed 5 bases at V and 3 bases at J, leaving 12 bases unmatched. From germline, CDR1 is SGHVS and CDR2 FNYEAQ. The CDR3 reads CASSPVPGQGRTDTQYF. The CDR3 DNA reads as TGTGCCAGCAGCCCCGTCCCGGGACAGGGTAGAACAGATACGCAGTATTTT.

The chain combines TRBV20-1 with TRBJ1-6; D remains ambiguous. V was shortened by 0 bases and J by 5 bases, with 8 bases between the two germline ends. CDR1 is DFQATT and CDR2 is SNEGSKA in the germline V gene (reference sequence). The CDR3 consists of 14 residues. The CDR3: CSARDYSNNSPLHF. CDR3 in DNA: TGCAGTGCTAGAGACTACAGCAATAATTCACCCCTCCACTTT.

The genes are TRBV7-9 and TRBJ1-1, with D unresolved. Germline CDR1 and CDR2: SEHNR and FQNEAQ (reference sequence). Trimming removed 5 bases at V and 0 bases at J, with 7 bases between. The CDR3 contains 13 residues. The CDR3 DNA follows: TGTGCCAGCAGCCCCGATATGAACACTGAAGCTTTCTTT. Its translation is CASSPDMNTEAFF.

The CDR3 region has the DNA TGTGCCAGCAGCCAAGGTCTCAATGAGCAGTTCTTC. This sequence encodes CASSQGLNEQFF. The chain uses TRBV3-1 and TRBJ2-1; D uncertain. Germline-derived CDR1 and CDR2 are LGHDT and YNNKEL (reference sequence). CDR3 length equals 12 residues. V shed 1 base and J shed 6 bases, with 4 bases lying between them.

CDR3 sequence (DNA): TGTGCCTCCATTCGGGACAGGGGAAATAGGGACACTGAAGCTTTCTTT. Its protein is CASIRDRGNRDTEAFF. The gene calls are TRBV30 and TRBJ1-1, with 10 bases aligning to TRBD1. Trimming at V came to 7 bases and at J to 3 bases, leaving 14 bases not matched to a gene. CDR1 is GTSNPN, CDR2 SVGIG, per germline (reference sequence). The CDR3 spans 16 residues. The full variable domain, completed using reference TRBV30 and TRBJ1-1, is SQTIHQWPATLVQPVGSPLSLECTVEGTSNPNLYWYRQAAGRGLQLLFYSVGIGQISSEVPQNLSASRPQDRQFILSSKKLLLSDSGFYLCASIRDRGNRDTEAFFGQGTRLTVV.

The chain carries TRBV4-1 and TRBJ2-5; no clear D. V dropped 3 bases and J dropped 2 bases, with 13 bases sitting between them. The germline CDR1 and CDR2 sequences are MGHRA and YSYEKL. The CDR3 runs 15 residues. CDR3 in DNA: TGCGCCAGCAGCCAGCCCGGACGGGTTCAAGAGACCCAGTACTTC. Protein: CASSQPGRVQETQYF.

The V and J genes are TRBV30 and TRBJ2-1, with TRBD2 matching over 13 bases. Germline trimming cut 1 base from V and 7 bases from J; bases unmatched to any gene: 10. The length of the CDR3 is 17 residues. From germline, CDR1 is GTSNPN and CDR2 SVGIG (reference sequence). The CDR3, as DNA: TGTGCCTGGAGTGCCGGACTAGCGGGGGCCTTAGGGAATGAGCAGTTCTTC. Translating gives CAWSAGLAGALGNEQFF.

This rearrangement joins TRBV25-1 to TRBJ1-5; 11 bases map to TRBD1. Losses at the gene ends were 4 bases for V and 4 bases for J; bases not matched to a gene: 3. Per the germline V gene, CDR1 is MGHDK and CDR2 is SYGVNS. This CDR3 has 15 amino acids. The CDR3 nucleotides are TGTGCCAGCAGTGGGACAGGGGGCGAAAATCAGCCCCAGCATTTT. It encodes CASSGTGGENQPQHF.

The J gene is TRBJ2-7, the V gene TRBV15; D remains unclear. V dropped 0 bases and J dropped 2 bases, with 8 bases sitting between them. This CDR3 comprises 14 residues. The V gene's germline CDR1 is LNHNV and CDR2 YYDKDF (reference sequence). DNA for the CDR3: TGTGCCACCAGCAGAGATCCGGGTGCCTACGAGCAGTACTTC. This sequence encodes CATSRDPGAYEQYF. Together with reference TRBV15 and TRBJ2-7, the CDR3 gives the full variable domain: DAMVIQNPRYQVTQFGKPVTLSCSQTLNHNVMYWYQQKSSQAPKLLFHYYDKDFNNEADTPDNFQSRRPNTSFCFLDIRSPGLGDTAMYLCATSRDPGAYEQYFGPGTRLTVT.

This rearrangement joins TRBV2 to TRBJ2-2, with 7 bases aligning to TRBD1. Germline trimming cut 9 bases from V and 2 bases from J; bases unmatched to any gene: 6. Germline V gene data show CDR1 as SNHLY and CDR2 as FYNNEI. The length of the CDR3 is 14 residues. The CDR3 sequence: CASRGDSNTGELFF. The CDR3 DNA reads as TGTGCCAGTCGAGGGGACAGTAACACCGGGGAGCTGTTTTTT.

The chain is built from TRBV11-3 and TRBJ2-3; 7 nucleotides line up with TRBD2. The CDR3 is made up of 15 amino acids. Germline CDR1 SGHNT, CDR2 YENEEA. With V trimmed by 3 bases and J by 5 bases, 8 bases remained unmatched. The CDR3 DNA sequence: TGTGCCAGCAGCTTTATCGGGGGGTCCCGAGATACGCAGTATTTT. Residues: CASSFIGGSRDTQYF. Variable domain in full (rest from reference TRBV11-3 and TRBJ2-3): EAGVVQSPRYKIIEKKQPVAFWCNPISGHNTLYWYLQNLGQGPELLIRYENEEAVDDSQLPKDRFSAERLKGVDSTLKIQPAELGDSAVYLCASSFIGGSRDTQYFGPGTRLTVL.

The chain links TRBV14 to TRBJ2-6; D is ambiguous. Trimming shortened V by 0 bases and J by 0 bases, and 12 bases separated the two germline ends. The CDR3 sequence is 18 residues long. The germline V gene has CDR1 SGHDN and CDR2 FVKESK. CDR3 DNA: TGTGCCAGCAGCCAAGATATGCTGCGGACCTCTGGGGCCAACGTCCTGACTTTC. This encodes CASSQDMLRTSGANVLTF.

CDR3 in amino acids: CASSLSRTVIENEQFF. CDR3 DNA sequence: TGTGCCAGCAGTTTATCCCGGACAGTCATCGAGAATGAGCAGTTCTTC. The chain combines TRBV27 with TRBJ2-1; TRBD1 is a possible D gene (6 bases). Trimming removed 0 bases from V and 7 bases from J, with 16 bases in between. Germline V gene lookup returns CDR1 MNHEY and CDR2 SMNVEV (reference sequence). The CDR3 loop spans 16 amino acids.

The J gene is TRBJ1-1, the V gene TRBV30; D ambiguous. The ends were cut back, 3 bases at V and 1 base at J, with 12 bases in the middle. The CDR3 has 14 amino acids. From germline, CDR1 is GTSNPN and CDR2 SVGIG (reference sequence). The CDR3 DNA sequence: TGTGCCTGGAGGGCCCGGTCCCCGAACACTGAAGCTTTCTTT. Translated: CAWRARSPNTEAFF.

The chain employs TRBV19 and TRBJ2-1; TRBD2 matches 9 bases. This CDR3 spans 15 amino acids. Germline-derived CDR1 and CDR2 are LNHDA and SQIVND (reference sequence). V gave up 5 bases and J gave up 6 bases; unmatched junction bases: 8. CDR3 bases: TGTGCCAGTAGTCTACGCGGGGGGGCCAGCAATGAGCAGTTCTTC. Its translation is CASSLRGGASNEQFF.

The chain is built from TRBV4-2 and TRBJ2-3, with TRBD2 identical over 9 bases. V lost 1 base, J lost 0 bases, and 2 bases stayed unmatched. The CDR3 is 16 residues long. Germline loops: CDR1 LGHNA, CDR2 YNFKEQ. CDR3 sequence: CASSQGLAESTDTQYF. CDR3 bases: TGTGCCAGCAGCCAAGGACTAGCGGAGAGCACAGATACGCAGTATTTT.

This clonotype was detected a few times. The V and J genes are TRBV6-1 and TRBJ2-1; TRBD2 is a possible D gene (5 bases). The V gene lost 2 bases and the J gene lost 8 bases, with 16 bases spanning the gap. The CDR3 spans 15 residues. Germline lookup yields CDR1 MNHNS and CDR2 SASEGT. The CDR3 DNA is TGTGCCAGCAGTGAACAGAGGGAGCAGCGACATGAGCAGTTCTTC. Amino acid sequence: CASSEQREQRHEQFF.

V usage is TRBV3-1 and J usage is TRBJ2-3; 8 bases are a match to TRBD2. From germline, CDR1 is LGHDT and CDR2 YNNKEL (reference sequence). V was clipped by 0 bases and J by 11 bases; unmatched bases: 10. The CDR3 loop spans 15 amino acids. CDR3: CASSQDFTSGPVQYF. The CDR3 bases are TGTGCCAGCAGCCAAGATTTTACTAGCGGTCCAGTGCAGTATTTT.

The chain has TRBV15 and TRBJ1-6, with 7 positions matching TRBD1. The CDR3 covers 14 residues. V lost 4 bases to trimming and J lost 5 bases; unmatched junction nucleotides: 2. Germline V lookup: CDR1 LNHNV, CDR2 YYDKDF (reference sequence). The CDR3 region is CATSIGTDNSPLHF. CDR3 nucleotide sequence: TGTGCCACCAGCATTGGGACAGATAATTCACCCCTCCACTTT.

The chain has TRBV29-1 and TRBJ2-7; 9 nucleotides agree with TRBD1. The CDR3 extends over 14 amino acids. CDR1 and CDR2 (germline): SQVTM, ANQGSEA. V lost 4 bases, J lost 4 bases, and 8 bases stayed unmatched. The CDR3 DNA reads as TGCAGCGTTGGGGGGGGACAGGGTCGGTACGAGCAGTACTTC. Translation gives CSVGGGQGRYEQYF.

V gene TRBV6-5 combines with J gene TRBJ1-2; 7 positions agree with TRBD1. This CDR3 comprises 16 residues. The J segment lost 6 bases and the V segment lost 0 bases, leaving 10 bases of the junction unmatched. CDR1 is MNHEY and CDR2 is SVGAGI in the germline V gene. DNA for the CDR3: TGTGCCAGCAGTTACTCGGTGGGACAGTCCCCGAATGGCTACACCTTC. This encodes CASSYSVGQSPNGYTF.

This sequence joins TRBV13 and TRBJ2-7; either TRBD1 or TRBD2 may supply D (6 bases each). Germline V lookup: CDR1 PRHDT, CDR2 FYEKMQ (reference sequence). V dropped 5 bases and J dropped 3 bases, with 14 bases sitting between them. This CDR3 has 14 residues. In DNA, the CDR3 is TGTGCCAGCAGCAGGCGGAGGGGGAACTACGAGCAGTACTTC. Translation: CASSRRRGNYEQYF.

The chain joins TRBV7-2 to TRBJ1-2; 8 bases align to TRBD1. The germline V gene encodes CDR1 SGHTA and CDR2 FQGNSA. The CDR3 runs to 12 residues. Trimming at V came to 1 base and at J to 12 bases, leaving 4 bases not matched to a gene. CDR3 DNA sequence: TGTGCCAGCAGCTTAGGGACAGGGAAACACACCTTC. Translated: CASSLGTGKHTF.

The V and J genes are TRBV30 and TRBJ1-1, with D unclear. This CDR3 is built from 11 residues. Germline loops: CDR1 GTSNPN, CDR2 SVGIG (reference sequence). Trimming took off 6 bases at V and 6 bases at J, with 11 bases between the two ends. In nucleotides, the CDR3 is TGTGCCTGTCAGCGGCAGCCTGAAGCTTTCTTT. Translating gives CACQRQPEAFF.

The sample holds one count of this clonotype. The V and J genes are TRBV29-1 and TRBJ1-1; 9 bases are a match to TRBD1. Germline CDR1 is SQVTM and CDR2 is ANQGSEA. Losses at the gene ends were 3 bases for V and 0 bases for J; bases not matched to a gene: 11. The CDR3 covers 17 residues. The CDR3 DNA sequence: TGCAGCGTTGACGATTCCCCGGGACAGGGCTTGAACACTGAAGCTTTCTTT. This codes for CSVDDSPGQGLNTEAFF.

V and J are TRBV6-6 and TRBJ1-1; the D is unclear. This CDR3 spans 11 amino acids. CDR1 and CDR2 (germline): MNHNY, SVGAGI (reference sequence). V dropped 7 bases and J dropped 5 bases, with 8 bases sitting between them. CDR3 sequence reads: CASTQKTEAFF. CDR3 DNA: TGTGCCAGCACCCAAAAGACTGAAGCTTTCTTT.

This clonotype was recorded once. CDR3 region: CASSPSAANNQPQHF. CDR3 coding DNA: TGTGCCAGCAGCCCCTCTGCGGCTAACAATCAGCCCCAGCATTTT. The gene calls are TRBV3-1 and TRBJ1-5, with D hard to call. This CDR3 region has 15 residues. CDR1 and CDR2 from the germline V gene are LGHDT and YNNKEL (reference sequence). The germline V and J ends were trimmed by 4 bases and 3 bases, with 13 bases remaining between them.

The chain carries TRBV30 and TRBJ2-5; 7 bases fit TRBD2. CDR3 length equals 13 residues. The trim removed 8 bases at V and 5 bases at J, leaving 11 bases unmatched. Germline CDR1 reads GTSNPN; CDR2 reads SVGIG (reference sequence). CDR3 DNA sequence: TGTGCCCGGCTTGGGGGGGACGAGGAGACCCAGTACTTC. Its protein product is CARLGGDEETQYF.

The DNA of the CDR3 is TGCAGTGCTAGAAGACAGGGAGATCAGCCCCAGCATTTT. Translated, it gives CSARRQGDQPQHF. The rearrangement links TRBV20-1 to TRBJ1-5; 7 positions match TRBD1. The trim removed 2 bases at V and 5 bases at J, leaving 3 bases unmatched. The CDR3 has 13 amino acids. CDR1 DFQATT and CDR2 SNEGSKA come from the germline V gene (reference sequence).

The chain joins TRBV20-1 to TRBJ2-5; 14 nucleotides align to TRBD2. The CDR3 length is 16 residues. With 3 bases clipped from V and 5 bases from J, the junction kept 8 bases outside the gene matches. Per the germline V gene, CDR1 is DFQATT and CDR2 is SNEGSKA (reference sequence). CDR3 DNA sequence: TGCAGTGCTAGTCTTTTGACTAGCGGGGGGGCCGAGACCCAGTACTTC. Its protein product is CSASLLTSGGAETQYF.

This chain links TRBV20-1 with TRBJ2-5, with a tentative D call TRBD1 (5 bases). The CDR3 is 13 amino acids. Germline-derived CDR1 and CDR2 are DFQATT and SNEGSKA (reference sequence). V was trimmed by 7 bases and J by 4 bases, leaving 16 bases between them. CDR3 protein: CSVTAGSRETQYF. The CDR3 DNA reads TGCAGTGTTACTGCAGGGTCGCGAGAGACCCAGTACTTC.

The rearrangement joins TRBV18 to TRBJ2-5; D is ambiguous. There are 15 residues in the CDR3. Trimming took off 3 bases at V and 2 bases at J, with 13 bases between the two ends. Per germline, CDR1 KGHSH and CDR2 LQKENI. The CDR3, as DNA: TGTGCCAGCTCACCCCCCCGGGCGGTACAAGAGACCCAGTACTTC. The encoded protein is CASSPPRAVQETQYF.